The sequence of this TCR beta chain was determined in a study of T-cell reconstitution after alpha-beta-depleted transplantation in children. The V gene's germline CDR1 is SEHNR and CDR2 FQNEAQ (reference sequence). Trimming removed 3 bases from V and 4 bases from J, with 14 bases in between. This CDR3 has 15 residues. Preparation of the TCRbeta library involved a method that used unique molecular identifiers. TCRdb processed the PCR reads anew with MiXCR; each CDR3 protein has one entry. The repertoire consists of around 410,000 distinct CDR3 sequences, with under 13% occurring once and the leading ten covering 5% to 6.5%.

This chain connects TRBV7-9 to TRBJ2-3, with a possible D match to TRBD2 (6 bases). This receptor was taken from a human donor who donated a stem cell graft to a child with acute myeloid leukemia. The material sequenced was PBMCs from the stem cell graft donor, taken from the stem cell graft. The DNA of the CDR3 is TGTGCCAGCAGCTTCTCCGGGAGCTCGTCAGATACGCAGTATTTT. This translates into CASSFSGSSSDTQYF. The full variable domain, rest sourced from reference TRBV7-9 and TRBJ2-3, is DTGVSQNPRHKITKRGQNVTFRCDPISEHNRLYWYRQTLGQGPEFLTYFQNEAQLEKSRLLSDRFSAERPKGSFSTLEIQRTEQGDSAMYLCASSFSGSSSDTQYFGPGTRLTVL.